Described below is a single T cell receptor (beta chain) sequence and its context. This record belongs to a study of monozygotic twins with inflammatory bowel disease. TCRdb re-called the 5' RACE reads and gives one entry per CDR3 protein, without DNA. Its listing shows about 210,000 distinct CDR3 sequences. Sequenced: blood. The sequence was collected from a human donor with ulcerative colitis or Crohn's disease, or a healthy co-twin of an affected twin (not recorded which).

The CDR3 sequence is CSAREVGSYEQYF. The gene calls are TRBV20-1 and TRBJ2-7. Per the germline V gene, CDR1 is DFQATT and CDR2 is SNEGSKA (reference sequence). CDR3 length: 13 amino acids.